One sample yielded the 13 T cell receptor beta chains listed below, sequenced in a study of cytomegalovirus exposure and HLA in healthy donors. Primers included in the PCR were 60 Vbeta and 13 Jbeta primers. TCRdb keeps only in-frame clones here, not all; method: immunoSEQ multiplex PCR. This sample has approximately 150,000 clones, with roughly 78% found just once. Material: PBMCs. The source is a man in his fifties in good health and CMV-seropositive.

This clone came up a few times. This sequence joins TRBV7-3 and TRBJ2-2; TRBD1 is a possible D gene (5 bases). Germline-derived CDR1 and CDR2 are SGHTA and FQGTGA. The CDR3 has 15 amino acids. V was clipped by 5 bases and J by 1 base, with 11 bases between them. The CDR3 protein is CASSTLTGNTGELFF. The CDR3 DNA sequence: TGTGCCAGCAGCACCCTAACAGGGAACACCGGGGAGCTGTTTTTT.

Of note for this clone: The junction and the germline gene differ at one end; a read error may be behind it. This chain uses TRBV29-1 with TRBJ1-1; 9 bases align to TRBD1. The CDR3 totals 12 residues. Germline V gives CDR1 SQVTM, CDR2 ANQGSEA. The CDR3 sequence is CSVDPGQGPSNF. The DNA for the CDR3 is TGCAGCGTAGATCCGGGACAGGGCCCTTCTAACTTT.

This clone was seen once. This chain links TRBV6-6 with TRBJ1-2; D is possibly TRBD1 (6 bases). The CDR3 runs 11 residues. The ends were cut back, 3 bases at V and 12 bases at J, with 11 bases in the middle. Per germline, CDR1 MNHNY and CDR2 SVGAGI (reference sequence). For the CDR3, the DNA is TGTGCCAGCAGTTATGAACGACAGGACACCTTC. This encodes CASSYERQDTF.

This clone came up a few times. The chain uses TRBV30 and TRBJ2-4; 7 bases are shared with TRBD1. CDR3 size: 15 residues. J lost 0 bases, V lost 1 base, and 3 bases had no gene match. Per the germline V gene, CDR1 is GTSNPN and CDR2 is SVGIG (reference sequence). CDR3 protein: CAWSATGLAKNIQYF. CDR3 DNA: TGTGCCTGGAGTGCGACAGGGCTAGCCAAAAACATTCAGTACTTC.

The rearrangement joins TRBV28 to TRBJ2-7, with 8 bases fitting TRBD1. This CDR3 region has 14 residues. CDR1 and CDR2 from the germline V gene are MDHEN and SYDVKM. Losses at the gene ends were 1 base for V and 3 bases for J; bases not matched to a gene: 2. The CDR3 nucleotides are TGTGCCAGCAGTTTATTACAGGGGGTCTACGAGCAGTACTTC. Translation gives CASSLLQGVYEQYF.

The chain joins TRBV28 to TRBJ2-7; 8 bases are a match to TRBD2. The CDR3 is 15 amino acids. J gave up 3 bases and V 2 bases, and 6 bases lay outside the gene matches. Germline lookup yields CDR1 MDHEN and CDR2 SYDVKM. The CDR3 is CASSLQAGVGYEQYF. As DNA, the CDR3 is TGTGCCAGCAGTTTACAAGCGGGAGTGGGCTACGAGCAGTACTTC.

Details on this clone: Mismatch with germline at one junction end may stem from a read error. This chain connects TRBV30 to TRBJ2-2; 8 positions agree with TRBD1. Looked up from germline, CDR1 is GTSNPN and CDR2 is SVGIG (reference sequence). The CDR3 is 16 amino acids. The CDR3 bases are TGTGCCCGGAGTGCCCTGGGGCAGGGGGCTGGCGGGGAGCTGTTTTTT. This translates into CARSALGQGAGGELFF. Full variable domain (outside the CDR3, taken from reference TRBV30 and TRBJ2-2): SQTIHQWPATLVQPVGSPLSLECTVEGTSNPNLYWYRQAAGRGLQLLFYSVGIGQISSEVPQNLSASRPQDRQFILSSKKLLLSDSGFYLCARSALGQGAGGELFFGEGSRLTVL.

The chain uses TRBV5-1 and TRBJ2-1, with 10 bases lining up with TRBD2. The CDR3 contains 15 residues. The V gene's germline CDR1 is SGHRS and CDR2 YFSETQ. The J segment lost 6 bases and the V segment lost 0 bases, leaving 3 bases of the junction unmatched. The CDR3 DNA reads as TGCGCCAGCAGCTTGGATATAGCGGGAGGCAATGAGCAGTTCTTC. Translated: CASSLDIAGGNEQFF.

This clone has more than one count but fewer than ten. The chain recombines TRBV7-9 with TRBJ2-2; 9 bases map to TRBD1. Looked up from germline, CDR1 is SEHNR and CDR2 is FQNEAQ (reference sequence). The J segment lost 6 bases and the V segment lost 4 bases, leaving 6 bases of the junction unmatched. This CDR3 has 15 residues. In nucleotides, the CDR3 is TGTGCCAGCAGCTCCTGGACAGGGGACCCCGGGGAGCTGTTTTTT. It codes for CASSSWTGDPGELFF.

This clone showed up just a few times. This chain joins TRBV5-1 and TRBJ2-5; weak D call: TRBD2 (7 bases). Trimming pared 4 bases from V and 5 bases from J, leaving 15 bases between. Looked up from germline, CDR1 is SGHRS and CDR2 is YFSETQ. The CDR3 covers 14 residues. Here the CDR3 DNA reads TGCGCCAGCAGCCTTGGGGGGGCGCAGGAGACCCAGTACTTC. Translation gives CASSLGGAQETQYF.

This chain connects TRBV5-6 to TRBJ1-2; tentatively, D is TRBD1 (5 bases). With 0 bases removed from V and 6 bases from J, the gap between germline ends came to 18 bases. The CDR3 has 16 amino acids. Germline V gene lookup returns CDR1 SGHDT and CDR2 YYEEEE. This CDR3 is CASSLDTRQISNGYTF. The DNA of the CDR3 is TGTGCCAGCAGCTTGGATACCCGACAGATTTCAAATGGCTACACCTTC.

V is TRBV5-4 and J is TRBJ1-4, with 7 bases that match TRBD1. V was pared by 1 base and J by 8 bases, with 8 bases of the junction left unmatched. The CDR3 length is 15 residues. From germline, CDR1 is SGHNT and CDR2 YYREEE (reference sequence). The CDR3 DNA reads TGTGCCAGCAGCTTGCAGACAGGGAGAGACGAAAAACTGTTTTTT. Its protein product is CASSLQTGRDEKLFF.

In its sample, this clone was seen a few times. V gene TRBV7-9 combines with J gene TRBJ2-5, with 9 nucleotides matching TRBD2. The CDR3 is made up of 15 amino acids. After removal of 4 bases from V and 2 bases from J, the junction contained 5 bases not matched to a gene. Germline-derived CDR1 and CDR2 are SEHNR and FQNEAQ (reference sequence). This chain's CDR3 is CASSYLAGGQETQYF. CDR3 coding DNA: TGTGCCAGCAGCTACCTGGCGGGAGGGCAAGAGACCCAGTACTTC.